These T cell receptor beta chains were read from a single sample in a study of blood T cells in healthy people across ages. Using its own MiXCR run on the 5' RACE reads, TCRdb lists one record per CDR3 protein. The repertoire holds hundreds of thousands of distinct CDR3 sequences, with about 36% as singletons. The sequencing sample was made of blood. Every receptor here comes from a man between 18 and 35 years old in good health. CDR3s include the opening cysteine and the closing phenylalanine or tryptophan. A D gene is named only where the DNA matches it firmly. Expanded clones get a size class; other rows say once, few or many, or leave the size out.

CDR3aa: CSARDLWEETQYF; CDR3nt: TGCAGTGCTAGAGATTTATGGGAAGAGACCCAGTACTTC; d_gene: .; v_gene: TRBV20-1; abundance: many; j_gene: TRBJ2-5
CDR3aa: CASSPKGHSTDTQYF; CDR3nt: TGTGCCAGCAGCCCCAAGGGACACAGCACAGATACGCAGTATTTT; d_gene: .; v_gene: TRBV7-2; abundance: .; j_gene: TRBJ2-3
CDR3aa: CASSLEGTQETQYF; CDR3nt: TGCGCCAGCAGCTTGGAAGGCACCCAAGAGACCCAGTACTTC; d_gene: .; v_gene: TRBV5-1; abundance: few; j_gene: TRBJ2-5
CDR3aa: CASSMWGGGPTDTQYF; CDR3nt: TGTGCCAGCAGCATGTGGGGCGGGGGGCCCACAGATACGCAGTATTTT; d_gene: TRBD2; v_gene: TRBV7-2; abundance: .; j_gene: TRBJ2-3
CDR3aa: CSVELGTSLVETQYF; CDR3nt: TGCAGCGTTGAATTGGGCACCAGCCTGGTCGAGACCCAGTACTTC; d_gene: .; v_gene: TRBV29-1; abundance: few; j_gene: TRBJ2-5
CDR3aa: CASSPGQLPRDGYTF; CDR3nt: TGTGCCAGCAGTCCGGGACAGCTACCGAGGGATGGCTACACCTTC; d_gene: TRBD1; v_gene: TRBV7-9; abundance: .; j_gene: TRBJ1-2
CDR3aa: CASSLVGDRLNSPLHF; CDR3nt: TGTGCCAGCAGCTTGGTAGGGGATAGATTGAATTCACCCCTCCACTTT; d_gene: .; v_gene: TRBV5-6; abundance: .; j_gene: TRBJ1-6
CDR3aa: CASSSTRGWTDTQYF; CDR3nt: TGTGCCAGCAGTTCCACCAGGGGTTGGACAGATACGCAGTATTTT; d_gene: .; v_gene: TRBV7-2; abundance: many; j_gene: TRBJ2-3
CDR3aa: CASSLALGPSYNEQFF; CDR3nt: TGTGCCAGCAGCTTAGCACTTGGCCCATCCTACAATGAGCAGTTCTTC; d_gene: .; v_gene: TRBV7-2; abundance: many; j_gene: TRBJ2-1
CDR3aa: CASSSGTEVHEQFF; CDR3nt: TGTGCCAGCAGCTCCGGGACAGAGGTCCATGAGCAGTTCTTC; d_gene: TRBD1; v_gene: TRBV27; abundance: once; j_gene: TRBJ2-1
CDR3aa: CASSQAGQGAFREQFF; CDR3nt: TGCGCCAGCAGCCAAGCGGGACAGGGAGCCTTTAGGGAGCAGTTCTTC; d_gene: TRBD1; v_gene: TRBV4-3; abundance: .; j_gene: TRBJ2-1